This T cell receptor (beta chain) was identified in a study of metastatic and nonmetastatic thyroid tumors. Study-level background: Repertoires were compared across blood and tumor or nodule tissue from malignant and benign thyroid patients.

TCRdb re-called the PCR reads via MiXCR. Of 23,000 or so clones listed, roughly a quarter are singletons. Nobody among the patients had been given any treatment before thyroid surgery. Germline V lookup: CDR1 SGHRS, CDR2 YFSETQ. The CDR3 runs to 14 residues. V lost 0 bases and J lost 13; bases outside the gene matches: 12. This clone was seen at least ten times. Source material: tumor tissue. The TCR sequence derives from a male donor with papillary thyroid cancer or a benign thyroid nodule (not recorded which). Some clones in this sample may be carry-over from other donors' samples. The chain uses TRBV5-1 and TRBJ1-2, with 7 bases fitting TRBD1. This CDR3 reads CASSLASLGQPCTF. In DNA form, the CDR3 reads TGCGCCAGCAGCTTGGCTTCCCTGGGACAGCCCTGCACCTTC.